This note documents a single T cell receptor beta chain sequence. The data were taken from a study of control samples from healthy donors and cancer patients. The data were produced by immunoSEQ multiplex PCR, yet TCRdb's version contains in-frame clones alone and is incomplete. The table has about 130,000 clones, 70% to 90% seen once; the top ten hold roughly 3.4%. CDR1 and CDR2 from the germline V gene are SNHLY and FYNNEI. The CDR3 sequence is 15 residues long. The V and J ends lost 1 base and 8 bases, in that order; junction bases with no gene match: 4. Sequencing was done on a sample of blood. This receptor was identified in a man aged 50 to 60 in good health. The gene calls are TRBV2 and TRBJ2-1; 11 bases are shared with TRBD1. CDR3 sequence reads: CASSEGDRGVDEQFF. In nucleotides, the CDR3 is TGTGCCAGCAGTGAAGGGGACAGGGGGGTCGATGAGCAGTTCTTC. The whole variable domain, remainder taken from reference TRBV2 and TRBJ2-1, is EPEVTQTPSHQVTQMGQEVILRCVPISNHLYFYWYRQILGQKVEFLVSFYNNEISEKSEIFDDQFSVERPDGSNFTLKIRSTKLEDSAMYFCASSEGDRGVDEQFFGPGTRLTVL.